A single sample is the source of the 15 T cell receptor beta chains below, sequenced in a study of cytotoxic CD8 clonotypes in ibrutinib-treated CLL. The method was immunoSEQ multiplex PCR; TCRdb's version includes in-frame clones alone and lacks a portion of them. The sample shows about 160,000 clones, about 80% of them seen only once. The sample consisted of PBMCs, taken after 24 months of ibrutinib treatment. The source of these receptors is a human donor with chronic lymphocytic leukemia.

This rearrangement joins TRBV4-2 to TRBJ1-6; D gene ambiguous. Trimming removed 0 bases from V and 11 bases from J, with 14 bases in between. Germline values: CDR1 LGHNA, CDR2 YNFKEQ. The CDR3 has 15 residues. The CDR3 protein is CASSQEFTDTTPLHF. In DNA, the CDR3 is TGTGCCAGCAGCCAAGAGTTTACAGATACCACACCCCTCCACTTT.

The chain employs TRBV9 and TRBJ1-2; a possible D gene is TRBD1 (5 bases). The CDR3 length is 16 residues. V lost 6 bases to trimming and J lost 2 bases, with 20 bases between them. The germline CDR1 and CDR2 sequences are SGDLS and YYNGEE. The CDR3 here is CASNPGRGRVNYGYTF. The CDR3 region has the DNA TGTGCCAGCAACCCCGGCCGAGGCAGGGTGAACTATGGCTACACCTTC.

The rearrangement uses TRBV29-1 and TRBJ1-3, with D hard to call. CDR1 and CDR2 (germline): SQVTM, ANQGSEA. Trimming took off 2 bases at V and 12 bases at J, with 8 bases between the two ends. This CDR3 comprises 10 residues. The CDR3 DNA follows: TGCAGCGTTGAATTAACAAGCATATATTTT. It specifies CSVELTSIYF.

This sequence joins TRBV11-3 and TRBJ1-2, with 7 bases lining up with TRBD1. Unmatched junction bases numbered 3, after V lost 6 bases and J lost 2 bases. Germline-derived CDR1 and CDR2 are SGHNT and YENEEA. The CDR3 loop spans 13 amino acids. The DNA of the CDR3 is TGTGCCAGCAGTACAGGGGCCAACTATGGCTACACCTTC. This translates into CASSTGANYGYTF.

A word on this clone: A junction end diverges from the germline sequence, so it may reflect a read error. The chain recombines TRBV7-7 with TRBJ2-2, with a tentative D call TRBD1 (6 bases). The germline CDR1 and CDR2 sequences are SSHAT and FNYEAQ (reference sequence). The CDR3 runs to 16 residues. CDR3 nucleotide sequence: TGTGCTAGCAGCTTGCCACAGGGATTTAACACCGGGGAGCTGTTTTTT. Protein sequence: CASSLPQGFNTGELFF. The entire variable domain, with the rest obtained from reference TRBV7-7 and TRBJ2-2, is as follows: GAGVSQSPRYKVTKRGQDVTLRCDPISSHATLYWYQQALGQGPEFLTYFNYEAQPDKSGLPSDRFSAERPEGSISTLTIQRTEQRDSAMYRCASSLPQGFNTGELFFGEGSRLTVL.

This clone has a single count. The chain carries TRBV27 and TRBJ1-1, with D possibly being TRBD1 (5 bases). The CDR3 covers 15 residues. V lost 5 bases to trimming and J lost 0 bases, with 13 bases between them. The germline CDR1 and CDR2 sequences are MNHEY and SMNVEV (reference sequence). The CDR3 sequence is CASSPTTEMNTEAFF. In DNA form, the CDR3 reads TGTGCCAGCAGTCCGACGACAGAGATGAACACTGAAGCTTTCTTT.

CDR3 DNA sequence: TGTGCCAGCAGTGAGGGGGACAGGAGGGATACGCAGTATTTT. This translates into CASSEGDRRDTQYF. This chain uses TRBV6-1 with TRBJ2-3; TRBD1 matches at 8 bases. CDR1 and CDR2 from the germline V gene are MNHNS and SASEGT. The ends lost 3 bases at V and 6 bases at J; junction bases unmatched: 5. The CDR3 is 14 residues long.

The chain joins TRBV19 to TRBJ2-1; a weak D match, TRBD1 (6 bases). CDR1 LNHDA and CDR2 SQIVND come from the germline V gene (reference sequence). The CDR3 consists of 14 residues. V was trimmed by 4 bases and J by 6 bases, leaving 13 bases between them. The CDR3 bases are TGTGCCAGTAGTAAGCGACAGGTTCTCAATGAGCAGTTCTTC. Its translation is CASSKRQVLNEQFF.

In DNA form, the CDR3 reads TGTGCCAGCTCACCCCGGACAGAAATGCTGAACACTGAAGCTTTCTTT. Translated, it gives CASSPRTEMLNTEAFF. J is TRBJ1-1 and V is TRBV18, with D perhaps TRBD1 (6 bases). Trimming took 3 bases from V and 0 from J, leaving 14 bases between them. Germline CDR1 is KGHSH and CDR2 is LQKENI. The CDR3 runs to 16 residues.

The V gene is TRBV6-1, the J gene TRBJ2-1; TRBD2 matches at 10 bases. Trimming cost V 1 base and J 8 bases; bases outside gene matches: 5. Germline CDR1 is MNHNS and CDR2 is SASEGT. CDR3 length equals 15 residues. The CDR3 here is CASSEVSGRGDEQFF. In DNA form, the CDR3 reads TGTGCCAGCAGTGAAGTCAGCGGGAGGGGCGATGAGCAGTTCTTC.

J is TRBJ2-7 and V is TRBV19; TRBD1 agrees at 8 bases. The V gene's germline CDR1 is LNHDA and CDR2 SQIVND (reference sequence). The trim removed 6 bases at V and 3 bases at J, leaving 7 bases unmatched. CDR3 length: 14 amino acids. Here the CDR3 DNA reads TGTGCCAGTAGAGGGGACAGGCCTCTCTACGAGCAGTACTTC. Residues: CASRGDRPLYEQYF.

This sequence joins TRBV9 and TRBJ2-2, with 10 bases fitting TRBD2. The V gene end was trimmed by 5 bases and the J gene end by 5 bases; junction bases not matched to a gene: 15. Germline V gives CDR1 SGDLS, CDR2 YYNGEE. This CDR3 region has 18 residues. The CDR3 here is CASRGREPGLATTGELFF. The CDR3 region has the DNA TGTGCCAGCAGAGGCCGTGAACCGGGACTAGCGACAACCGGGGAGCTGTTTTTT.

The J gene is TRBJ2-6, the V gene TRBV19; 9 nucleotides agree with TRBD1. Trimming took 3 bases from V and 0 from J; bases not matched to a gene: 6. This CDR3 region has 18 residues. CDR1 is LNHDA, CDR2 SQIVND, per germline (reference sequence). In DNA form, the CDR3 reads TGTGCCAGTAGTATGGGGACAGGGACCTTCTCTGGGGCCAACGTCCTGACTTTC. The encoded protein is CASSMGTGTFSGANVLTF.

The chain's CDR3 is CASSRVGGVLNYGYTF. CDR3 in DNA: TGTGCCAGCAGCCGTGTGGGGGGCGTCCTTAACTATGGCTACACCTTC. The V gene is TRBV7-2, the J gene TRBJ1-2; weak D call: TRBD1 (6 bases). The germline V and J ends were trimmed by 5 bases and 1 base, with 17 bases remaining between them. Looked up from germline, CDR1 is SGHTA and CDR2 is FQGNSA. The CDR3 spans 16 residues.

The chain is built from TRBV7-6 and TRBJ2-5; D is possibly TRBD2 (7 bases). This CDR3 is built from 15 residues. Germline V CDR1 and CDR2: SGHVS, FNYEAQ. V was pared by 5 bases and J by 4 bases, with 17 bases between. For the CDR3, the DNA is TGTGCCAGCAGCATGACCCCGGGGGGCCGAGAGACCCAGTACTTC. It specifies CASSMTPGGRETQYF.